Following are 20 T cell receptor beta chains from one sample sequenced in a study of T cell responses to AZD1222 COVID-19 vaccine. TCRdb keeps only in-frame clones here, not all; method: immunoSEQ multiplex PCR. The profile covers 100,000 to 150,000 clones, with about nine tenths appearing a single time and more than 6.5% taken by the ten largest. This material consisted of peripheral blood, taken on day 0 of AZD1222 vaccination. These receptors all come from an adult in good health.

The chain recombines TRBV6-5 with TRBJ1-5; 8 bases agree with TRBD1. Per the germline V gene, CDR1 is MNHEY and CDR2 is SVGAGI. V trimming: 6 bases; J trimming: 6 bases; junction bases outside the gene matches: 7. The length of the CDR3 is 14 residues. CDR3 amino acids: CASRSGQVGQPQHF. The CDR3 DNA reads as TGTGCCAGCAGGTCGGGACAGGTGGGTCAGCCCCAGCATTTT.

This clone appeared a single time. J is TRBJ2-5 and V is TRBV7-3; no definite D call. The V gene's germline CDR1 is SGHTA and CDR2 FQGTGA. V was clipped by 2 bases and J by 3 bases, with 7 bases between them. The CDR3 runs 13 residues. CDR3 nucleotide sequence: TGTGCCAGCAGCTTATCTCTTGAAGAGACCCAGTACTTC. Its protein product is CASSLSLEETQYF.

The rearrangement links TRBV6-5 to TRBJ1-5, with D tentatively TRBD1 (6 bases). Deletions cut 2 bases from V and 8 bases from J, with 19 bases between. The CDR3 has 16 amino acids. Germline V gene sequence: CDR1 MNHEY, CDR2 SVGAGI. The CDR3 loop reads CASSYRHRAAGEPQHF. The CDR3 DNA is TGTGCCAGCAGTTACCGTCACAGGGCAGCAGGGGAGCCCCAGCATTTT.

The chain recombines TRBV4-3 with TRBJ1-5; tentative D call: TRBD1 (5 bases). Looked up from germline, CDR1 is LGHNA and CDR2 is YSLEER. V lost 1 base to trimming and J lost 7 bases, with 17 bases between them. The CDR3 is 16 residues long. CDR3 nucleotides: TGCGCCAGCAGCCAAGGAGTATCAGGGTTGAGCCAGCCCCAGCATTTT. Protein product: CASSQGVSGLSQPQHF.

The chain carries TRBV19 and TRBJ2-7; D possibly corresponds to TRBD2 (6 bases). Trimming removed 1 base from V and 4 bases from J, with 14 bases in between. The CDR3 is 15 amino acids. Germline-derived CDR1 and CDR2 are LNHDA and SQIVND (reference sequence). In DNA, the CDR3 is TGTGCCAGTAGTATAGCCTCCGGGGGTGGTTACGAGCAGTACTTC. Translating it yields CASSIASGGGYEQYF.

The rearrangement joins TRBV5-1 to TRBJ2-1; no clear D. V shed 0 bases and J shed 0 bases, with 7 bases lying between them. CDR1 and CDR2 (germline): SGHRS, YFSETQ. The CDR3 is 15 residues long. CDR3 DNA: TGCGCCAGCAGCTTGGGGCTACCCTCCTACAATGAGCAGTTCTTC. Its protein product is CASSLGLPSYNEQFF. Filled out from reference TRBV5-1 and TRBJ2-1, the complete variable domain reads KAGVTQTPRYLIKTRGQQVTLSCSPISGHRSVSWYQQTPGQGLQFLFEYFSETQRNKGNFPGRFSGRQFSNSRSEMNVSTLELGDSALYLCASSLGLPSYNEQFFGPGTRLTVL.

The chain carries TRBV28 and TRBJ1-5, with 11 nucleotides matching TRBD1. Losses at the gene ends were 4 bases for V and 5 bases for J; bases not matched to a gene: 1. CDR3 length: 14 residues. Looked up from germline, CDR1 is MDHEN and CDR2 is SYDVKM. CDR3 DNA: TGTGCCAGCAGTTCGGGACAGGGGGATCAGCCCCAGCATTTT. This codes for CASSSGQGDQPQHF.

CDR3 amino acids: CASSLGQLGNQPQHF. The CDR3 coding sequence is TGTGCCAGCAGTTTAGGCCAACTTGGCAATCAGCCCCAGCATTTT. The chain combines TRBV28 with TRBJ1-5; no clear D gene. This CDR3 contains 15 residues. V was trimmed by 2 bases and J by 2 bases, leaving 10 bases between them. Looked up from germline, CDR1 is MDHEN and CDR2 is SYDVKM.

The chain is built from TRBV7-9 and TRBJ1-4; 7 bases are a match to TRBD1. Germline assignment: CDR1 SEHNR and CDR2 FQNEAQ (reference sequence). J gave up 6 bases and V 5 bases, and 9 bases lay outside the gene matches. The CDR3 contains 15 residues. For the CDR3, the DNA is TGTGCCAGCAGCACCCAGGGGGGGGTAGATGAAAAACTGTTTTTT. Its translation is CASSTQGGVDEKLFF.

This chain links TRBV30 with TRBJ2-6; D uncertain. The germline V gene has CDR1 GTSNPN and CDR2 SVGIG (reference sequence). V lost 5 bases and J lost 6, with 11 bases in between. The CDR3 runs to 13 residues. The CDR3 is CAWAQDEANVLTF. The CDR3 DNA reads TGTGCCTGGGCCCAGGACGAGGCCAACGTCCTGACTTTC.

This clone was seen once. V is TRBV7-2 and J is TRBJ1-5, with TRBD1 matching over 9 bases. The CDR3 spans 14 residues. V lost 5 bases, J lost 9 bases, and 8 bases stayed unmatched. Germline V CDR1 and CDR2: SGHTA, FQGNSA. CDR3 bases: TGTGCCAGCAGCCAAGACAGGGGGTGGAGGCCCCAGCATTTT. The encoded protein is CASSQDRGWRPQHF.

For the CDR3, the DNA is TGTGCCAGCAGTCAGGGGGCCGATCAGCCCCAGCATTTT. Translated, it gives CASSQGADQPQHF. The V and J genes are TRBV6-5 and TRBJ1-5, with TRBD1 matching over 8 bases. Trimming cost V 5 bases and J 5 bases; bases outside gene matches: 2. Germline CDR1 is MNHEY and CDR2 is SVGAGI. The CDR3 runs to 13 residues.

A remark on this clone: Additional DNA sequences in this sample encode the identical CDR3. This sequence joins TRBV19 and TRBJ1-5; 8 positions match TRBD1. This CDR3 has 14 amino acids. Trimming at V came to 8 bases and at J to 4 bases, leaving 7 bases not matched to a gene. Germline assignment: CDR1 LNHDA and CDR2 SQIVND (reference sequence). The CDR3 DNA reads as TGTGCCAGTTCGGGGACAGGCGGGAATCAGCCCCAGCATTTT. It specifies CASSGTGGNQPQHF.

This sequence joins TRBV28 and TRBJ2-7, with 9 nucleotides matching TRBD1. The CDR3 has 15 amino acids. The germline V gene encodes CDR1 MDHEN and CDR2 SYDVKM. With 5 bases clipped from V and 3 bases from J, the junction kept 8 bases outside the gene matches. CDR3 residues: CASSTGQGWGYEQYF. CDR3 in DNA: TGTGCCAGCAGTACGGGACAGGGATGGGGCTACGAGCAGTACTTC. Full variable domain (remainder filled in from reference TRBV28 and TRBJ2-7): DVKVTQSSRYLVKRTGEKVFLECVQDMDHENMFWYRQDPGLGLRLIYFSYDVKMKEKGDIPEGYSVSREKKERFSLILESASTNQTSMYLCASSTGQGWGYEQYFGPGTRLTVT.

The chain is built from TRBV7-8 and TRBJ2-5; perhaps TRBD2 as D (7 bases). The CDR3 runs 16 residues. Germline V gives CDR1 SGHVS, CDR2 FQNEAQ. Trimming cost V 1 base and J 5 bases, with 17 bases left between them. The CDR3: CASSLGKRGGRETQYF. In nucleotides, the CDR3 is TGTGCCAGCAGCTTAGGAAAAAGGGGGGGTAGGGAGACCCAGTACTTC.

The chain couples TRBV6-5 to TRBJ2-2; 8 bases line up with TRBD2. This CDR3 spans 13 amino acids. Germline CDR1 reads MNHEY; CDR2 reads SVGAGI. J was trimmed by 2 bases and V by 11 bases; bases with no gene match: 4. CDR3 bases: TGTGCCGCGGGGGGTGATAACACCGGGGAGCTGTTTTTT. Translating it yields CAAGGDNTGELFF.

The gene calls are TRBV28 and TRBJ1-5, with D possibly matching TRBD1 (6 bases). The CDR3 runs to 15 residues. CDR1 MDHEN and CDR2 SYDVKM come from the germline V gene. Trimming stripped 7 bases from V and 8 bases from J, with 21 bases between. The CDR3 nucleotides read TGTGCCAGCACGGCGTGGGGGGGGCGCGAGAAGCCCCAGCATTTT. As protein: CASTAWGGREKPQHF.

This chain uses TRBV3-1 (or the pseudogene TRBV3-2) with TRBJ2-5; D may be TRBD2 (7 bases). Looked up from germline, CDR1 is LGHDT and CDR2 is YNNKEL (reference sequence). The germline V and J ends were trimmed by 10 bases and 5 bases, with 14 bases remaining between them. The CDR3 runs to 12 residues. The CDR3 reads CATRGAGETQYF. The CDR3 DNA reads as TGTGCCACACGGGGGGCGGGGGAGACCCAGTACTTC.

The gene calls are TRBV28 and TRBJ2-7; 9 bases are shared with TRBD1. Per the germline V gene, CDR1 is MDHEN and CDR2 is SYDVKM. Germline trimming cut 5 bases from V and 2 bases from J; bases unmatched to any gene: 4. There are 14 residues in the CDR3. For the CDR3, the DNA is TGTGCCAGCAGTCGGACAGGGGCCGCCTACGAGCAGTACTTC. This translates into CASSRTGAAYEQYF.

This clone was seen only a few times. The rearrangement uses TRBV3-1 (or the pseudogene TRBV3-2) and TRBJ1-2; D is uncertain. The V end was cut by 1 base, the J end by 3 bases, with 6 bases between. Looked up from germline, CDR1 is LGHDT and CDR2 is YNNKEL (reference sequence). The CDR3 runs to 13 residues. This CDR3 reads CASSQGTYYGYTF. The CDR3 DNA is TGTGCCAGCAGCCAAGGGACGTACTATGGCTACACCTTC.